This T cell receptor (beta chain) was retrieved from a study of human T cells and chemical hapten exposure. Study summary: Diphenylcyclopropenone was administered weekly to the scalp of patients throughout the roughly 25-week study.

Trimming removed 2 bases from V and 4 bases from J, with 12 bases in between. This CDR3 has 14 residues. Per germline, CDR1 SGHTA and CDR2 FQGNSA. There are many counts of this clonotype. Time point reported: patch test 1, 2 weeks after DPC sensitization. Treatment meaning: therapeutic diphenylcyclopropenone sensitization with weekly scalp DPC. MiXCR, run by TCRdb on the RACE reads, gives a single entry per CDR3 protein. Of approximately 80,000 distinct CDR3 sequences in the sample, roughly 7.6% were seen once. The chain employs TRBV7-2 and TRBJ2-7; D may be TRBD1 or TRBD2 (6 bases each). The sample here was whole blood, taken in connection with sensitization to the hapten diphenylcyclopropenone (DPC). This sequence originates from a woman aged 25-40 years with alopecia areata. Some clones in this sample may be carry-over from other donors' samples. CDR3: CASSLTGAAYEQYF. The CDR3 DNA reads TGTGCCAGCAGCTTAACGGGGGCAGCATACGAGCAGTACTTC.